The 24 T cell receptor beta chains listed next were all sequenced from one sample in a study of blood T cells in healthy people across ages. Then a second PCR, running roughly 7 to 11 cycles, was carried out with a sample-barcoded 5' primer and a J-beta primer mix. TCRdb recomputed calls from the 5' RACE reads with MiXCR, one row per CDR3 protein. The table records more than 1,000,000 distinct CDR3 sequences, around 27% of them present only once. These records were also assigned to another study, of T cells of mothers and their children.

The sequencing input was blood. Receptors were obtained from a girl under 10 years old in good health.

The chain uses TRBV5-5 and TRBJ2-1; 10 bases are a match to TRBD2. With V trimmed by 0 bases and J by 6 bases, 6 bases remained unmatched. The CDR3 sequence is 16 residues long. Germline V CDR1 and CDR2: SGHKS, YYEKEE (reference sequence). The CDR3 here is CASSLVGLADTNEQFF. Here the CDR3 DNA reads TGTGCCAGCAGCTTGGTTGGACTAGCGGACACCAATGAGCAGTTCTTC.

V usage is TRBV28 and J usage is TRBJ2-2; D gene ambiguous. Trimming pared 5 bases from V and 4 bases from J, leaving 11 bases between. This CDR3 has 14 amino acids. Germline V gene lookup returns CDR1 MDHEN and CDR2 SYDVKM. This chain's CDR3 is CASSPPGSTGELFF. The CDR3 nucleotides are TGTGCCAGCAGTCCCCCGGGCTCCACCGGGGAGCTGTTTTTT. Together with reference TRBV28 and TRBJ2-2, the CDR3 gives the full variable domain: DVKVTQSSRYLVKRTGEKVFLECVQDMDHENMFWYRQDPGLGLRLIYFSYDVKMKEKGDIPEGYSVSREKKERFSLILESASTNQTSMYLCASSPPGSTGELFFGEGSRLTVL.

This clonotype has a count of ten or more. This chain's CDR3 is CASSYPGGQETQYF. The CDR3 DNA follows: TGTGCCAGCAGTTACCCAGGGGGCCAAGAGACCCAGTACTTC. This chain joins TRBV6-6 and TRBJ2-5; 7 positions agree with TRBD1. Losses at the gene ends were 2 bases for V and 1 base for J; bases not matched to a gene: 1. CDR1 and CDR2 (germline): MNHNY, SVGAGI (reference sequence). The CDR3 spans 14 residues.

This chain links TRBV28 with TRBJ1-2; 10 positions match TRBD1. This CDR3 is 15 amino acids long. J gave up 2 bases and V 7 bases, and 7 bases lay outside the gene matches. Germline CDR1 and CDR2: MDHEN and SYDVKM. The CDR3 coding sequence is TGTGCCAGCATGCCCCTGGGACAGGGGAACTATGGCTACACCTTC. Protein: CASMPLGQGNYGYTF.

This sequence joins TRBV28 and TRBJ1-4; perhaps TRBD1 as D (5 bases). Germline V gives CDR1 MDHEN, CDR2 SYDVKM. This CDR3 contains 15 residues. V shed 5 bases and J shed 10 bases, with 20 bases lying between them. The DNA for the CDR3 is TGTGCCAGCAGTCTTGGGGGGGATGGAATGGGAAAACTGTTTTTT. This translates into CASSLGGDGMGKLFF.

There are a few counts of this clonotype. The chain joins TRBV11-2 to TRBJ2-1; D is ambiguous. The CDR3 extends over 11 amino acids. Germline CDR1 and CDR2: SGHAT and FQNNGV. V lost 1 base, J lost 15 bases, and 10 bases lay in between. CDR3 in amino acids: CASSLAWVRFF. CDR3 in DNA: TGTGCCAGCAGCTTAGCCTGGGTCCGGTTCTTC. Based on the CDR3 plus reference TRBV11-2 and TRBJ2-1, the full variable domain is EAGVAQSPRYKIIEKRQSVAFWCNPISGHATLYWYQQILGQGPKLLIQFQNNGVVDDSQLPKDRFSAERLKGVDSTLKIQPAKLEDSAVYLCASSLAWVRFFGPGTRLTVL.

This chain joins TRBV19 and TRBJ2-7; 9 bases align to TRBD2. This CDR3 is built from 16 residues. CDR1 and CDR2 (germline): LNHDA, SQIVND (reference sequence). V lost 3 bases and J lost 0; bases outside the gene matches: 6. The CDR3 coding sequence is TGTGCCAGTAGTATGGTCGGCGGGAGGGCCTCCTACGAGCAGTACTTC. Translating gives CASSMVGGRASYEQYF.

This clonotype has more than one count but fewer than ten. The V call is TRBV6-6, the J call TRBJ1-1; D possibly corresponds to TRBD1 (5 bases). The V end was cut by 4 bases, the J end by 11 bases, with 20 bases between. CDR1 MNHNY and CDR2 SVGAGI come from the germline V gene (reference sequence). The CDR3 contains 14 residues. CDR3 region: CASSLTPGPDSAFF. Written as DNA, the CDR3 is TGTGCCAGCAGTTTAACCCCGGGGCCTGATTCGGCTTTCTTT.

This clonotype was seen more than once but under ten times. The chain recombines TRBV3-1 with TRBJ2-5; D tentatively reads TRBD1 or TRBD2 (5 bases each). The closer fit of TRBJ2-1 to the DNA end suggests the J call may be wrong. Looked up from germline, CDR1 is LGHDT and CDR2 is YNNKEL (reference sequence). The CDR3 sequence is 15 residues long. The CDR3, as DNA: TGTGCCAGCAGCCAAGAGTTTTCAGGGAGCAATGAGCAGTTCTTC. Translating it yields CASSQEFSGSNEQFF.

This clonotype was found a few times. A read error may explain this, as a much larger clone is one base away. This chain links TRBV29-1 with TRBJ2-5; TRBD1 might be the D (6 bases). V gave up 1 base and J gave up 7 bases, with 7 bases separating them. CDR1 and CDR2 from the germline V gene are SQVTM and ANQGSEA. The CDR3 is 11 residues long. The DNA for the CDR3 is TGCAGCGTTGAAGTAGGGGGGACCCAGTACTTC. This sequence encodes CSVEVGGTQYF. Full variable domain (remainder filled in from reference TRBV29-1 and TRBJ2-5): SAVISQKPSRDICQRGTSLTIQCQVDSQVTMMFWYRQQPGQSLTLIATANQGSEATYESGFVIDKFPISRPNLTFSTLTVSNMSPEDSSIYLCSVEVGGTQYFGPGTRLLVL.

This sequence joins TRBV18 and TRBJ2-2; TRBD1 is a possible D gene (6 bases). The CDR3 has 14 residues. The V gene lost 0 bases and the J gene lost 13 bases, with 15 bases spanning the gap. CDR1 and CDR2 from the germline V gene are KGHSH and LQKENI. The CDR3 DNA follows: TGTGCCAGCTCACCACCGGGAAAAGGGACAAGGCTGTTTTTT. Encoded protein: CASSPPGKGTRLFF.

A few counts support this clonotype. V gene TRBV7-8 combines with J gene TRBJ2-4, with 7 bases identical to TRBD1. This CDR3 region has 18 residues. Trimming cost V 1 base and J 0 bases; bases outside gene matches: 9. The germline gives CDR1 SGHVS, CDR2 FQNEAQ. In DNA, the CDR3 is TGTGCCAGCAGCTTAGAGAACGGACAGGACCTAGCCAAAAACATTCAGTACTTC. It translates to CASSLENGQDLAKNIQYF.

V gene TRBV6-2 or TRBV6-3 combines with J gene TRBJ2-5, with D tentatively TRBD1 (7 bases). With 2 bases removed from V and 11 bases from J, the gap between germline ends came to 27 bases. This CDR3 is 17 amino acids long. Germline CDR1 MNHEY, CDR2 SVGEGT. This CDR3 reads CASSYVQGGYLSPEQYF. CDR3 bases: TGTGCCAGCAGTTACGTCCAGGGGGGTTACCTAAGCCCTGAGCAGTACTTC.

The chain joins TRBV9 to TRBJ2-5, with D perhaps matching TRBD1 or TRBD2 (5 bases each). Near its end, the DNA agrees better with TRBJ2-1, so the J call may be wrong. This CDR3 is 13 amino acids long. Germline V gene data show CDR1 as SGDLS and CDR2 as YYNGEE. The CDR3 DNA reads TGTGCCAGCAGCCCCTCTACTAGGGGTGAGCAGTTCTTC. Translation: CASSPSTRGEQFF.

The J gene is TRBJ2-1, the V gene TRBV3-1, with D tentatively TRBD1 or TRBD2 (5 bases each). V was pared by 3 bases and J by 0 bases, with 21 bases between. CDR1 LGHDT and CDR2 YNNKEL come from the germline V gene (reference sequence). CDR3 length: 19 residues. This CDR3 is CASSHLRDPSPSSYNEQFF. The DNA of the CDR3 is TGTGCCAGCAGCCATTTACGGGACCCAAGCCCCAGCTCCTACAATGAGCAGTTCTTC.

J is TRBJ2-5 and V is TRBV28; D could derive from TRBD1 or TRBD2 (5 bases each). Germline V gives CDR1 MDHEN, CDR2 SYDVKM. This CDR3 region has 16 residues. V lost 5 bases and J 1 base, leaving 17 bases between the germline ends. This chain's CDR3 is CASSRRGPQTQETQYF. CDR3 DNA: TGTGCCAGCAGTCGACGGGGCCCGCAGACCCAAGAGACCCAGTACTTC.

This clonotype has only a few counts. The chain combines TRBV11-2 with TRBJ2-3, with TRBD2 matching 8 bases. CDR3 length: 16 residues. V lost 3 bases to trimming and J lost 3 bases; unmatched junction nucleotides: 8. CDR1 is SGHAT and CDR2 is FQNNGV in the germline V gene. The DNA for the CDR3 is TGTGCCAGCAGCTTTAGGCGGGGGGACTTGACAGATACGCAGTATTTT. This sequence encodes CASSFRRGDLTDTQYF.

J is TRBJ2-3 and V is TRBV19, with 8 bases that match TRBD2. The V segment lost 5 bases and the J segment 0 bases; nucleotides outside the gene matches: 7. The length of the CDR3 is 16 residues. Germline V CDR1 and CDR2: LNHDA, SQIVND (reference sequence). The CDR3 DNA reads TGTGCCAGTAGTGCCCTCAGCGGGGGAAGCACAGATACGCAGTATTTT. Its protein is CASSALSGGSTDTQYF.

The chain joins TRBV4-2 to TRBJ2-5; D is possibly TRBD1 or TRBD2 (5 bases each). The CDR3 runs 15 residues. The V gene lost 1 base and the J gene lost 3 bases, with 12 bases spanning the gap. CDR1 LGHNA and CDR2 YNFKEQ come from the germline V gene. The CDR3 nucleotides are TGTGCCAGCAGCCAAGCCCCCGGGACCAAAGAGACCCAGTACTTC. This codes for CASSQAPGTKETQYF.

This clonotype was seen a few times. The CDR3 protein is CASSLWAGGPLNNEQFF. CDR3 DNA sequence: TGTGCCAGCAGCTTGTGGGCGGGAGGACCGCTGAACAATGAGCAGTTCTTC. This chain connects TRBV5-6 to TRBJ2-5, with 8 bases aligning to TRBD2. The DNA end is a closer match to TRBJ2-1, so the J assignment may be wrong. Germline V gene data show CDR1 as SGHDT and CDR2 as YYEEEE. CDR3 length: 17 residues.

In its sample, this clonotype was seen a few times. The CDR3 spells CASSYFGGPPSSYEQYF. The CDR3 DNA follows: TGTGCCAGCAGTTACTTCGGTGGACCACCGAGCTCCTACGAGCAGTACTTC. The chain joins TRBV28 to TRBJ2-7; D not certain. This CDR3 is 17 amino acids long. Trimming removed 4 bases from V and 0 bases from J, with 19 bases in between. The germline V gene encodes CDR1 MDHEN and CDR2 SYDVKM.

The CDR3 protein is CATAGLAEKNEQFF. DNA of the CDR3: TGTGCAACCGCCGGACTAGCGGAGAAAAATGAGCAGTTCTTC. The gene calls are TRBV5-6 and TRBJ2-1; TRBD2 aligns across 10 bases. The CDR3 sequence is 14 residues long. The germline V gene has CDR1 SGHDT and CDR2 YYEEEE.

This clonotype was recorded a few times. The CDR3 DNA sequence: TGTGCCAGCAGCCCGGGACTAGTCCAGTATTTT. This gives the protein CASSPGLVQYF. The chain couples TRBV4-2 to TRBJ2-3; 8 bases map to TRBD2. The CDR3 has 11 residues. In germline, CDR1 is LGHNA, CDR2 YNFKEQ. The ends lost 4 bases at V and 12 bases at J; junction bases unmatched: 3.

The sample holds a few counts of this clonotype. The chain couples TRBV29-1 to TRBJ2-1; D call uncertain. Germline assignment: CDR1 SQVTM and CDR2 ANQGSEA. The CDR3 has 11 amino acids. V gave up 7 bases and J gave up 5 bases, with 9 bases separating them. CDR3 in amino acids: CSALRDNEQFF. DNA of the CDR3: TGCAGCGCCCTAAGGGACAATGAGCAGTTCTTC.